This T cell receptor beta chain was identified during a study of T cell responses to AZD1222 COVID-19 vaccine. Study-level results: Seropositive AZD1222 recipients at baseline numbered only five to seven. Clonal diversity may have been underestimated, and the donors were mostly white British, with more females than males. A rise in Spike-specific TCR breadth and depth followed two AZD1222 doses.

Generated by immunoSEQ multiplex PCR, the TCRdb table keeps only in-frame clones and is missing some. The data hold 91,000 or so clones, with roughly 90% observed a single time. About this clone itself: Its specificity is unknown.

The germline gives CDR1 SGHKS, CDR2 YYEKEE (reference sequence). V was pared by 0 bases and J by 7 bases, with 4 bases between. This CDR3 is built from 12 residues. The sequence came from an adult who received the AZD1222 COVID-19 vaccine. The genes are TRBV5-5 and TRBJ1-4; D is unresolved. Sequencing used peripheral blood, obtained 28 days after the second AZD1222 dose. The CDR3 region has the DNA TGTGCCAGCAGCTTGGTTTCTGAAAAACTGTTTTTT. Protein: CASSLVSEKLFF. The full variable domain, with the rest looked up from reference TRBV5-5 and TRBJ1-4, is DAGVTQSPTHLIKTRGQQVTLRCSPISGHKSVSWYQQVLGQGPQFIFQYYEKEERGRGNFPDRFSARQFPNYSSELNVNALLLGDSALYLCASSLVSEKLFFGSGTQLSVL.